This passage covers 26 T cell receptor beta chains from one sample sequenced in a study of graft-versus-host responses after intestinal transplantation (dated by TCRdb to the early 2020s). To prepare the library, the immunoSEQ multiplex PCR assay was applied. Sourced from immuneACCESS, this table was stored by TCRdb with only in-frame sequences that have V and J called. A share of the clones is absent; for the studies checked, an unresolved V gene accounts for under half, and the remainder has no known explanation. A total of roughly 18,000 clones appear in this sample, 38% of them only once. The biggest ten clones account for about 0.95% of the sample. The time point label here, explained by the study, means: cells obtained before transplantation from donor or recipient. The material sequenced was alloreactive CD4+ T cells from a mixed lymphocyte reaction culture, taken before intestinal transplant. Sample cell subset or site, as interpreted from the label and publication: CFSE-low proliferating T cells sorted from approximately six-day pre-transplant mixed lymphocyte reaction (GvH or HvG direction). The receptor set was obtained from a human patient who received an intestinal transplant.

J is TRBJ1-2 and V is TRBV5-6; 9 nucleotides match TRBD1. J was trimmed by 4 bases and V by 0 bases; bases with no gene match: 13. Germline V gene lookup returns CDR1 SGHDT and CDR2 YYEEEE. The CDR3 length is 18 residues. The CDR3 coding sequence is TGTGCCAGCAGCTTGGTTAGGGGGACAGGGAGGATGAGCTATGGCTACACCTTC. Amino acids: CASSLVRGTGRMSYGYTF.

This clone was detected a few times. The chain employs TRBV10-3 and TRBJ1-2; TRBD1 agrees at 11 bases. V was pared by 3 bases and J by 5 bases, with 5 bases of the junction left unmatched. This CDR3 has 15 residues. Germline V gene data show CDR1 as ENHRY and CDR2 as SYGVKD. CDR3 sequence: CAISEARDRGYGYTF. The DNA for the CDR3 is TGTGCCATCAGTGAAGCCCGGGACAGGGGGTATGGCTACACCTTC.

The rearrangement uses TRBV4-1 and TRBJ1-2; 7 nucleotides line up with TRBD1. The CDR3 has 18 amino acids. V trimming: 1 base; J trimming: 2 bases; junction bases outside the gene matches: 13. Germline loops: CDR1 MGHRA, CDR2 YSYEKL. The CDR3: CASSQALHRVGGNYGYTF. In DNA, the CDR3 is TGCGCCAGCAGCCAAGCCCTCCACAGGGTAGGGGGCAACTATGGCTACACCTTC.

The chain uses TRBV19 and TRBJ2-3, with a weak D call TRBD2 (7 bases). There are 14 residues in the CDR3. Trimming took off 6 bases at V and 2 bases at J, with 12 bases between the two ends. Germline values: CDR1 LNHDA, CDR2 SQIVND (reference sequence). CDR3 loop: CASRVGGPTDTQYF. The CDR3 DNA sequence: TGTGCCAGTAGGGTCGGGGGGCCCACAGATACGCAGTATTTT.

This clone showed up just a few times. This chain connects TRBV6-6 to TRBJ1-6; no reliable D call. The CDR3 sequence is 13 residues long. Per the germline V gene, CDR1 is MNHNY and CDR2 is SVGAGI (reference sequence). Deletions cut 2 bases from V and 5 bases from J, with 4 bases between. In nucleotides, the CDR3 is TGTGCCAGCAGTTACAGTAATAATTCACCCCTCCACTTT. It yields the protein CASSYSNNSPLHF.

This clone was seen more than once but under ten times. The chain links TRBV7-9 to TRBJ1-2, with D unresolved. This CDR3 is built from 11 residues. The V gene lost 5 bases and the J gene lost 7 bases, with 8 bases spanning the gap. From germline, CDR1 is SEHNR and CDR2 FQNEAQ (reference sequence). The CDR3 is CASSPDRGYTF. CDR3 coding DNA: TGTGCCAGCAGCCCAGACCGTGGCTACACCTTC.

This clone was observed a few times. The chain couples TRBV25-1 to TRBJ1-1; tentatively, D is TRBD1 (5 bases). Between the trimmed V and J ends, which lost 6 bases and 1 base, there was a span of 12 bases. Per the germline V gene, CDR1 is MGHDK and CDR2 is SYGVNS. This CDR3 comprises 14 residues. The CDR3 is CASRGLIPNTEAFF. The CDR3 DNA is TGTGCCAGCAGGGGGCTTATCCCGAACACTGAAGCTTTCTTT.

The chain joins TRBV1 to TRBJ2-6; the table's TRBD1 call for D was not verified on the DNA. TRBV1 is noted as a pseudogene. There are 18 residues in the CDR3. This chain's CDR3 is CTSSQGTGALSGANVLTF. For the CDR3, the DNA is TGCACCAGCAGCCAAGGGACAGGGGCGCTCTCTGGGGCCAACGTCCTGACTTTC.

This chain joins TRBV2 and TRBJ1-5, with D possibly being TRBD1 (5 bases). Per the germline V gene, CDR1 is SNHLY and CDR2 is FYNNEI. CDR3 length equals 14 residues. V shed 1 base and J shed 2 bases, with 6 bases lying between them. CDR3: CASSEETGNQPQHF. CDR3 coding DNA: TGTGCCAGCAGTGAAGAGACAGGCAATCAGCCCCAGCATTTT.

The CDR3 DNA sequence: TGCGCCAGCAGCTTGGGGACAGGGGGGAGCTACACCTTC. Encoded protein: CASSLGTGGSYTF. The chain carries TRBV5-1 and TRBJ1-2; 10 nucleotides match TRBD1. V was pared by 0 bases and J by 9 bases, with 2 bases of the junction left unmatched. This CDR3 spans 13 amino acids. Per the germline V gene, CDR1 is SGHRS and CDR2 is YFSETQ.

The J gene is TRBJ2-2, the V gene TRBV4-2, with D uncertain. Trimming shortened V by 0 bases and J by 4 bases, and 9 bases separated the two germline ends. This CDR3 contains 15 residues. Looked up from germline, CDR1 is LGHNA and CDR2 is YNFKEQ. Here the CDR3 reads CASSQDSGTTGELFF. CDR3 bases: TGTGCCAGCAGCCAAGATTCTGGAACCACCGGGGAGCTGTTTTTT.

The chain recombines TRBV19 with TRBJ1-5; 7 bases align to TRBD1. The V segment lost 5 bases and the J segment 0 bases; nucleotides outside the gene matches: 7. Germline V gene lookup returns CDR1 LNHDA and CDR2 SQIVND (reference sequence). The CDR3 sequence is 16 residues long. CDR3 loop: CASSLNTGVSNQPQHF. The CDR3 bases are TGTGCCAGTAGTCTGAATACAGGGGTTAGCAATCAGCCCCAGCATTTT.

The chain combines TRBV29-1 with TRBJ1-1, with D unresolved. Trimming cost V 8 bases and J 2 bases, with 21 bases left between them. The germline V gene encodes CDR1 SQVTM and CDR2 ANQGSEA. This CDR3 is built from 15 residues. This CDR3 reads CSPGGLTESNTEAFF. The CDR3 bases are TGCAGCCCGGGAGGACTCACTGAGAGTAACACTGAAGCTTTCTTT. Using reference TRBV29-1 and TRBJ1-1 for the parts outside the CDR3, the full variable domain is SAVISQKPSRDICQRGTSLTIQCQVDSQVTMMFWYRQQPGQSLTLIATANQGSEATYESGFVIDKFPISRPNLTFSTLTVSNMSPEDSSIYLCSPGGLTESNTEAFFGQGTRLTVV.

By sample fraction, this clone is medium-sized. The chain recombines TRBV10-3 with TRBJ1-1; D remains ambiguous. V was clipped by 3 bases and J by 4 bases, with 9 bases between them. The germline CDR1 and CDR2 sequences are ENHRY and SYGVKD. CDR3 length equals 13 residues. This CDR3 reads CAISDGSFTEAFF. The CDR3 DNA sequence: TGTGCCATCAGTGACGGTAGCTTCACTGAAGCTTTCTTT.

The chain recombines TRBV9 with TRBJ1-6; weak D call: TRBD1 (6 bases). V gave up 0 bases and J gave up 10 bases, with 14 bases separating them. Germline-derived CDR1 and CDR2 are SGDLS and YYNGEE. The CDR3 has 15 amino acids. CDR3 loop: CASSVGSNTGSPLHF. Written as DNA, the CDR3 is TGTGCCAGCAGCGTAGGGAGCAATACAGGGTCACCCCTCCACTTT.

The V and J genes are TRBV28 and TRBJ1-1, with TRBD1 matching 8 bases. J lost 11 bases, V lost 10 bases, and 12 bases had no gene match. The CDR3 runs 12 residues. Germline CDR1 and CDR2: MDHEN and SYDVKM. CDR3 in DNA: TGTGCCATCGGGACAGGCCTTCGTGGGGCTTTCTTT. It codes for CAIGTGLRGAFF.

The rearrangement uses TRBV21-1 and TRBJ2-2; no DNA check was done on the table's D call, TRBD1. TRBV21-1 is marked as a pseudogene. The CDR3 spans 18 residues. The CDR3 protein is CASSADLANTGLTGELFF. The CDR3 DNA follows: TGTGCCAGCAGCGCCGACTTAGCTAACACAGGCTTGACCGGGGAGCTGTTTTTT.

This clone has a handful of counts. The chain has TRBV5-1 and TRBJ2-5, with a tentative D call TRBD2 (6 bases). Trimming left V 10 bases short and J 5 bases short, with 15 bases between. The CDR3 spans 12 residues. Germline CDR1 is SGHRS and CDR2 is YFSETQ. The CDR3 sequence is CASRAGRETQYF. The CDR3 bases are TGCGCCTCACGGGCGGGGAGGGAGACCCAGTACTTC.

In its sample, this clone was seen a few times. The rearrangement joins TRBV5-1 to TRBJ2-7, with D perhaps assigned TRBD1 or TRBD2 (5 bases each). The germline CDR1 and CDR2 sequences are SGHRS and YFSETQ. The CDR3 loop spans 13 amino acids. Trimming pared 4 bases from V and 1 base from J, leaving 9 bases between. The chain's CDR3 is CASSPGPSYEQYF. The CDR3 DNA follows: TGCGCCAGCAGCCCGGGACCGTCCTACGAGCAGTACTTC.

This rearrangement joins TRBV7-9 to TRBJ2-4; no definite D call. The CDR3 totals 15 residues. Germline loops: CDR1 SEHNR, CDR2 FQNEAQ (reference sequence). The V and J ends lost 3 bases and 4 bases respectively, with 13 bases between them. The CDR3 region has the DNA TGTGCCAGCAGCTTCGGCTTGAAGAAGAAAAACATTCAGTACTTC. Its protein product is CASSFGLKKKNIQYF.

The J gene is TRBJ1-2, the V gene TRBV7-2; D is possibly TRBD1 (5 bases). The V gene's germline CDR1 is SGHTA and CDR2 FQGNSA. The germline V and J ends were trimmed by 1 base and 4 bases, with 13 bases remaining between them. This CDR3 has 15 amino acids. The CDR3 DNA sequence: TGTGCCAGCAGCTTAGATGGGGGGTTTTTCTATGGCTACACCTTC. Translation: CASSLDGGFFYGYTF.

This clone appeared a few times. CDR3 sequence (DNA): TGCAGCGTTGGTTTTCGGGGTAATGGCTACACCTTC. Amino acid sequence: CSVGFRGNGYTF. The chain combines TRBV29-1 with TRBJ1-2; D is unclear. V lost 4 bases, J lost 6 bases, and 12 bases lay in between. In germline, CDR1 is SQVTM, CDR2 ANQGSEA. There are 12 residues in the CDR3.

This clone has a handful of counts. V usage is TRBV19 and J usage is TRBJ1-5, with TRBD1 identical over 9 bases. V shed 6 bases and J 4 bases; nucleotides not matched to a gene: 10. This CDR3 spans 16 amino acids. Germline V gives CDR1 LNHDA, CDR2 SQIVND (reference sequence). The CDR3 reads CASRGQGNRYNQPQHF. DNA for the CDR3: TGTGCCAGTAGAGGACAGGGGAATAGATATAATCAGCCCCAGCATTTT.

This clone turned up a few times. The J gene is TRBJ2-2, the V gene TRBV18; 9 bases map to TRBD1. The CDR3 is made up of 15 amino acids. V lost 8 bases, J lost 4 bases, and 8 bases stayed unmatched. CDR1 KGHSH and CDR2 LQKENI come from the germline V gene. The CDR3, as DNA: TGTGCCAGCGAAAAGAACAGGGGGCGCACCGGGGAGCTGTTTTTT. Amino acid sequence: CASEKNRGRTGELFF.

This clone came up a few times. The V call is TRBV5-4, the J call TRBJ2-7, with D tentatively TRBD1 or TRBD2 (5 bases each). CDR1 SGHNT and CDR2 YYREEE come from the germline V gene (reference sequence). The CDR3 runs 16 residues. The V gene lost 2 bases and the J gene lost 6 bases, with 21 bases spanning the gap. CDR3 DNA: TGTGCCAGCAGCTTTGGGGGACCCACGAGAACCGTCGAGCAGTACTTC. This sequence encodes CASSFGGPTRTVEQYF.

In this sample, this clone turned up a few times. The CDR3 nucleotides read TGTGCCAGCAGTACACGGGACAGGGGCACTGAAGCTTTCTTT. Encoded protein: CASSTRDRGTEAFF. V usage is TRBV2 and J usage is TRBJ1-1, with TRBD1 identical over 10 bases. Germline V gene data show CDR1 as SNHLY and CDR2 as FYNNEI. With V trimmed by 5 bases and J by 4 bases, 4 bases remained unmatched. This CDR3 has 14 amino acids.